The 7 T cell receptor delta chains given below trace back to one sample, sequenced in a study of Vδ1+ human thymocytes (dated by TCRdb to 2016 to 2019). On the study overall, not on this receptor specifically: Unlike the oligoclonal repertoires in peripheral blood, the thymic TRG and TRD repertoires appeared highly polyclonal, with Gaussian CDR3 length distributions.

The run used an Illumina MiSeq. RNA extraction was carried out with the RNeasy mini kit, and reverse transcription was then done using Superscript III. To generate the CDR3 amplicons, a multiplex PCR was run using pooled V-gene forward primers together with a constant-region reverse primer that carried Illumina adaptor overhangs. TCRdb reanalyzed the public reads with the CATT caller, and identical DNA sequences were merged afterwards. This sample holds approximately 25,000 delta-chain clones; about 7% were observed only once. Of the sample, approximately 1% falls within the top ten clones. These receptors are not linked to any known antigen. The material sequenced was Vdelta1+ gamma-delta thymocytes from the thymus. The cell subset or site tag for this specimen amounts to: FACS-sorted CD3+ TCRalphabeta- TCRVdelta1+ TCRVdelta2- thymocytes. The receptors come from a girl in the first two years of life who had congenital heart surgery.

The V call is TRDV1, the J call TRDJ1; 11 nucleotides line up with TRDD3. CDR3 length: 19 amino acids. Germline lookup yields CDR1 TSWWSYY and CDR2 QGS. The J segment lost 4 bases and the V segment lost 5 bases, leaving 18 bases of the junction unmatched. CDR3 nucleotides: TGTGCTCTTGGGAACGCCCCTTTTAACTGGGGGATAGGTATCGATAAACTCATCTTT. Amino acids: CALGNAPFNWGIGIDKLIF.

In this sample, this clone turned up a few times. The chain employs TRDV1 and TRDJ1; TRDD3 matches at 11 bases. V shed 6 bases, J shed 2 bases, and the junction held 29 bases outside the gene matches. Germline loops: CDR1 TSWWSYY, CDR2 QGS. The CDR3 is made up of 23 amino acids. DNA for the CDR3: TGTGCTCTTGGTCACGACTCCGAGGCCTTCCCGTTGGGGGATACGTCAGGGACCGATAAACTCATCTTT. This gives the protein CALGHDSEAFPLGDTSGTDKLIF.

In its sample, this clone was seen a few times. V is TRDV1 and J is TRDJ1; 9 bases fit TRDD3. This CDR3 region has 16 residues. Germline assignment: CDR1 TSWWSYY and CDR2 QGS. J was trimmed by 11 bases and V by 3 bases; bases with no gene match: 16. CDR3 region: CALGDLRRGYAWGLIF. The CDR3 coding sequence is TGTGCTCTTGGGGATCTACGGCGGGGATACGCATGGGGCCTCATCTTT.

This clone was recorded a few times. This chain joins TRDV1 and TRDJ1; 10 bases fit TRDD3. Germline CDR1 TSWWSYY, CDR2 QGS. This CDR3 contains 19 residues. V dropped 0 bases and J dropped 4; count of bases not matched to a gene: 14. As DNA, the CDR3 is TGTGCTCTTGGGGAACTAACACTTCCTCTACTGGGGGATCTCGATAAACTCATCTTT. It yields the protein CALGELTLPLLGDLDKLIF.

In its sample, this clone was seen a few times. The genes are TRDV1 and TRDJ1; 9 bases map to TRDD2. The length of the CDR3 is 21 residues. The V and J ends lost 0 bases and 3 bases, in that order; junction bases with no gene match: 20. Germline CDR1 TSWWSYY, CDR2 QGS. CDR3 nucleotide sequence: TGTGCTCTTGGGGAACTAAAAATTCGAGGCCTTCCTACGTACGGGGCCGATAAACTCATCTTT. It translates to CALGELKIRGLPTYGADKLIF.

This clone turned up a few times. The sample holds other DNA sequences that translate to the same CDR3. The chain has TRDV1 and TRDJ1; the D gene is possibly TRDD3 (5 bases). The length of the CDR3 is 17 residues. V lost 6 bases, J lost 1 base, and 21 bases lay in between. CDR1 is TSWWSYY and CDR2 is QGS in the germline V gene. CDR3 region: CALGNTVVKAGTDKLIF. The CDR3, as DNA: TGTGCTCTTGGTAATACGGTGGTTAAGGCCGGCACCGATAAACTCATCTTT.

The rearrangement uses TRDV1 and TRDJ1; TRDD3 matches at 8 bases. Germline CDR1 TSWWSYY, CDR2 QGS. The CDR3 extends over 15 amino acids. With V trimmed by 8 bases and J by 6 bases, 14 bases remained unmatched. CDR3 sequence (DNA): TGTGCTCTTTCCTACACCCGGGGATACAACCATAAACTCATCTTT. Protein sequence: CALSYTRGYNHKLIF.